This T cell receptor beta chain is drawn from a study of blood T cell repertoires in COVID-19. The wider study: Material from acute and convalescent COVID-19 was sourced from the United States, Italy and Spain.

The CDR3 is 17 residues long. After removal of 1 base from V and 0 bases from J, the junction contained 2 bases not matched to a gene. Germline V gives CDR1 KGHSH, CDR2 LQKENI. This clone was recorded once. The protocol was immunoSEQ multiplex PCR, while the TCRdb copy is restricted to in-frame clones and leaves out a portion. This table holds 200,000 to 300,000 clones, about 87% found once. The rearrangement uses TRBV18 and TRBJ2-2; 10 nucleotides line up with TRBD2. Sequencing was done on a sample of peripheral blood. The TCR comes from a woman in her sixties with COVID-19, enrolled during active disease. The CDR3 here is CASSPRLAGSNTGELFF. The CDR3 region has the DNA TGTGCCAGCTCACCACGACTAGCGGGCTCGAACACCGGGGAGCTGTTTTTT.